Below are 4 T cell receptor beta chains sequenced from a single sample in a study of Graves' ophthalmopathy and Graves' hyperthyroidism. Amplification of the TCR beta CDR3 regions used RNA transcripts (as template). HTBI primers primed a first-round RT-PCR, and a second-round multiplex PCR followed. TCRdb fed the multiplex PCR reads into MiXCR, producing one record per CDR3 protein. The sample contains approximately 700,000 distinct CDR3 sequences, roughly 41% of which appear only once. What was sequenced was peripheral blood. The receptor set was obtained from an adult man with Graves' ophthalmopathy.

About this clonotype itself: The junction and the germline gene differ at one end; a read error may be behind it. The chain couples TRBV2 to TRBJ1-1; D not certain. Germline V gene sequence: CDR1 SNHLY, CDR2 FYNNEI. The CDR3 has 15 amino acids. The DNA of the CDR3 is TGTGCCAGCAGTGAAGAATGGAGCGGGAGCACTGAGGCTTTCTTT. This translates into CASSEEWSGSTEAFF.

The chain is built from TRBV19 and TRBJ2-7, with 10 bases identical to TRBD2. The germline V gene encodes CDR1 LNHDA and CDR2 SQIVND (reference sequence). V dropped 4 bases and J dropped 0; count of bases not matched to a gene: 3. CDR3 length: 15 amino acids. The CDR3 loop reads CASSTASGSSYEQYF. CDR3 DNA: TGTGCCAGTAGTACGGCTAGCGGGAGCTCCTACGAGCAGTACTTC. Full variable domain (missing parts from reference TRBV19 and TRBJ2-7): DGGITQSPKYLFRKEGQNVTLSCEQNLNHDAMYWYRQDPGQGLRLIYYSQIVNDFQKGDIAEGYSVSREKKESFPLTVTSAQKNPTAFYLCASSTASGSSYEQYFGPGTRLTVT.

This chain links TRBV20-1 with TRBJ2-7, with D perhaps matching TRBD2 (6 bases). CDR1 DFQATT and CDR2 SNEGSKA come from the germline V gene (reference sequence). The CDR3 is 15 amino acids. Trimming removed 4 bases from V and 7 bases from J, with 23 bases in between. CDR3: CSAKHTGTYIWEQYF. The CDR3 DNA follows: TGCAGTGCTAAACACACCGGGACTTACATTTGGGAGCAGTACTTC.

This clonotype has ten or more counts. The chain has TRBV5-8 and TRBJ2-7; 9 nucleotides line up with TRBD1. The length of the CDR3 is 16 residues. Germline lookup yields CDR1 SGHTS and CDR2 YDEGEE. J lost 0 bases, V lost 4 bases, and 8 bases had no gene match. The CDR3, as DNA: TGTGCCAGCAGCCCCCTCCCGACAGGGGGCTCCTACGAGCAGTACTTC. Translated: CASSPLPTGGSYEQYF.